This T cell receptor (beta chain) was sequenced in a study of shared clonotypes between healthy human individuals. Study results and caveats: Enrolling few donors narrowed the genetic and exposure-history diversity that was represented.

Sequencing was performed with immunoSEQ multiplex PCR; in TCRdb, only in-frame clones are kept and a portion is missing. Here the sample spans hundreds of thousands of clones, more than 75% being singletons. Of note for this clone: Antigen unknown.

The CDR3 runs to 13 residues. Looked up from germline, CDR1 is SGHVS and CDR2 is FQNEAQ. The V gene end was trimmed by 11 bases and the J gene end by 5 bases; junction bases not matched to a gene: 6. Sequenced sample: PBMCs. The TCR comes from a woman aged 40 to 55 in good health. Some clones in this sample may be carry-over from other donors' samples. V and J are TRBV7-8 and TRBJ2-1; 10 bases line up with TRBD2. CDR3 DNA: TGTGCCTCCCGGACTAGCGGCAACAATGAGCAGTTCTTC. Its translation is CASRTSGNNEQFF.